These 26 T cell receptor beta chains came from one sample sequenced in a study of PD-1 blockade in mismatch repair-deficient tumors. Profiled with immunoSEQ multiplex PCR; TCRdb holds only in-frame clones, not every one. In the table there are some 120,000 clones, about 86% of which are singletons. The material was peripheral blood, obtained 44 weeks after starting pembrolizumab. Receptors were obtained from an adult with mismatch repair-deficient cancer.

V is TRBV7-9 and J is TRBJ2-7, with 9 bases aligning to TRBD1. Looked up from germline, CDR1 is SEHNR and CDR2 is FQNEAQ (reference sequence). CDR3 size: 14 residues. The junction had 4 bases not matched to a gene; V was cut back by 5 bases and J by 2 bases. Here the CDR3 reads CASSLGQGTYEQYF. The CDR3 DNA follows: TGTGCCAGCAGCCTAGGACAGGGGACCTACGAGCAGTACTTC.

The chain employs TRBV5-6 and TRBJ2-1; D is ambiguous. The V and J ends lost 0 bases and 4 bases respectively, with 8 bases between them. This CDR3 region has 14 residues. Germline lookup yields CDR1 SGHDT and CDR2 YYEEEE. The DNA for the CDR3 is TGTGCCAGCAGCTTGGACAGACGGTACAATGAGCAGTTCTTC. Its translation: CASSLDRRYNEQFF.

The CDR3 protein is CASSQGPTSGRSSYEQYF. The CDR3 DNA reads as TGCGCCAGCAGCCAAGGACCTACTAGCGGGCGCTCCTCCTACGAGCAGTACTTC. This chain joins TRBV4-1 and TRBJ2-7; TRBD2 matches 9 bases. This CDR3 region has 18 residues. From germline, CDR1 is MGHRA and CDR2 YSYEKL. Trimming cost V 1 base and J 0 bases; bases outside gene matches: 10.

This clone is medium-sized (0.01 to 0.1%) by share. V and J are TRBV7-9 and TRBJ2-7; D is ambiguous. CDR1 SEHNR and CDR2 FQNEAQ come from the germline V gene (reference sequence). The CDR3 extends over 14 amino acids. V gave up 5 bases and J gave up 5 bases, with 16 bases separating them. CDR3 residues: CASSPMEQSHEQYF. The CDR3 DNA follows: TGTGCCAGCAGCCCCATGGAACAGTCCCACGAGCAGTACTTC. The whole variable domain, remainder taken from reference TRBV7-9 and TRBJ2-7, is DTGVSQNPRHKITKRGQNVTFRCDPISEHNRLYWYRQTLGQGPEFLTYFQNEAQLEKSRLLSDRFSAERPKGSFSTLEIQRTEQGDSAMYLCASSPMEQSHEQYFGPGTRLTVT.

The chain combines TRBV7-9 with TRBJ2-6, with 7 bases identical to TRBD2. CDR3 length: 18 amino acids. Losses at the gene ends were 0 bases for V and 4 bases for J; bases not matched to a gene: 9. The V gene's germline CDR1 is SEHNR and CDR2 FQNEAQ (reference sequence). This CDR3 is CASSLAGGSSPGANVLTF. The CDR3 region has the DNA TGTGCCAGCAGCTTAGCGGGCGGGAGCTCTCCCGGGGCCAACGTCCTGACTTTC.

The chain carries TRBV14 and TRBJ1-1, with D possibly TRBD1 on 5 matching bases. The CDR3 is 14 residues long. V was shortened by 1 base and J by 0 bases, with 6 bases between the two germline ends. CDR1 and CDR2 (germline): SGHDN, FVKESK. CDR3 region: CASSQVGLNTEAFF. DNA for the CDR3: TGTGCCAGCAGCCAAGTGGGACTGAACACTGAAGCTTTCTTT. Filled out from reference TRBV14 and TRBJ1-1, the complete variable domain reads EAGVTQFPSHSVIEKGQTVTLRCDPISGHDNLYWYRRVMGKEIKFLLHFVKESKQDESGMPNNRFLAERTGGTYSTLKVQPAELEDSGVYFCASSQVGLNTEAFFGQGTRLTVV.

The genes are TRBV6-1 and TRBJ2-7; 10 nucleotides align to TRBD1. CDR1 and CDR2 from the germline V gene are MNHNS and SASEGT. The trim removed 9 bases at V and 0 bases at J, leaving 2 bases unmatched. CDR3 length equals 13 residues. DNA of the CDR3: TGTGCCAGTCGGACAGGGGGCTCCTACGAGCAGTACTTC. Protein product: CASRTGGSYEQYF.

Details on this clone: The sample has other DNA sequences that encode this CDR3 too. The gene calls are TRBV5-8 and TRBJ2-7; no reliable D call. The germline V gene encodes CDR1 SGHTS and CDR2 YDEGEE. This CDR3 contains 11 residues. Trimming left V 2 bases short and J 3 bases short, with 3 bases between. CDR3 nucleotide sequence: TGTGCCAGCAGCTTAGGCTACGAGCAGTACTTC. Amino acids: CASSLGYEQYF.

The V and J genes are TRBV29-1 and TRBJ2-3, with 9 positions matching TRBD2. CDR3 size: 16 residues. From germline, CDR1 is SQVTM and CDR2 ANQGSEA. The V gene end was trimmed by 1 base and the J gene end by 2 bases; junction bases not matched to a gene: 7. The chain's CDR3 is CSVEVKLAGSTDTQYF. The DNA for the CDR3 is TGCAGCGTTGAAGTCAAACTAGCGGGTTCCACAGATACGCAGTATTTT.

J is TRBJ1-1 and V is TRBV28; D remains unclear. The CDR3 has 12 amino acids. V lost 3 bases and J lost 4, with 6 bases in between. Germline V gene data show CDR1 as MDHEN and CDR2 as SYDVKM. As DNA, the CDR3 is TGTGCCAGCAGTTTTCTGCGCACTGAAGCTTTCTTT. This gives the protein CASSFLRTEAFF. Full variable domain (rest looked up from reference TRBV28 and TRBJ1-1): DVKVTQSSRYLVKRTGEKVFLECVQDMDHENMFWYRQDPGLGLRLIYFSYDVKMKEKGDIPEGYSVSREKKERFSLILESASTNQTSMYLCASSFLRTEAFFGQGTRLTVV.

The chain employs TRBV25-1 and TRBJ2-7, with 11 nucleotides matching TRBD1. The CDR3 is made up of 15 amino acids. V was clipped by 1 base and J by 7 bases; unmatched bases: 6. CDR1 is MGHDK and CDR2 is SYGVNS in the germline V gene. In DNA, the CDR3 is TGTGCCAGCAGTGAATTAGGACAGGGGGCAGGGGAGCAGTACTTC. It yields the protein CASSELGQGAGEQYF.

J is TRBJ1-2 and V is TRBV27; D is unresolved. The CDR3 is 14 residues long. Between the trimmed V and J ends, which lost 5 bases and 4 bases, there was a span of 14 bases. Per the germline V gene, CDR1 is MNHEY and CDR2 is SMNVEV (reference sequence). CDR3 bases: TGTGCCAGCAGTCCCCTCGATTCGGGCTATGGCTACACCTTC. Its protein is CASSPLDSGYGYTF.

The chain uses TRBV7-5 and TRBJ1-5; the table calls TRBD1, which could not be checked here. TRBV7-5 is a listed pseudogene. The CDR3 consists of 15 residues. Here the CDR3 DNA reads TGTGCCATACCGTACAGGGAATATAACAATCAGCCCCAGCATTTT. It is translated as CAIPYREYNNQPQHF.

DNA of the CDR3: TGCGCCAGCAGTGAGACGGCAGGGAACACCGGGGAGCTGTTTTTT. Translation: CASSETAGNTGELFF. The chain employs TRBV10-2 and TRBJ2-2; D ambiguous. Germline CDR1 WSHSY, CDR2 SAAADI. This CDR3 is built from 15 residues. Trimming cost V 2 bases and J 1 base, with 8 bases left between them.

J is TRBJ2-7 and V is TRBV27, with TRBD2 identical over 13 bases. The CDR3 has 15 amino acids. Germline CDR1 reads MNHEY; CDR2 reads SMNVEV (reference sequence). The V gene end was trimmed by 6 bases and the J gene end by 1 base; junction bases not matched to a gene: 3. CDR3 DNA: TGTGCCAGCAGGCAGGGACTAGCGGGATCCTACGAGCAGTACTTC. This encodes CASRQGLAGSYEQYF.

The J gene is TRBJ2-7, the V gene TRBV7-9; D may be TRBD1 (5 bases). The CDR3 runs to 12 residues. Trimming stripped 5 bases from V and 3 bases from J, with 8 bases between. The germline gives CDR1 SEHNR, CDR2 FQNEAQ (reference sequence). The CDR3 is CASSHDSYEQYF. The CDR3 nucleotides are TGTGCCAGCAGCCACGACAGCTACGAGCAGTACTTC.

The CDR3 sequence: CASSQPDPRKLFF. CDR3 nucleotide sequence: TGTGCCAGCAGTCAACCGGACCCGCGTAAACTGTTTTTT. This sequence joins TRBV28 and TRBJ1-4; D is ambiguous. CDR1 and CDR2 (germline): MDHEN, SYDVKM. This CDR3 contains 13 residues. The V and J ends lost 5 bases and 11 bases respectively, with 15 bases between them.

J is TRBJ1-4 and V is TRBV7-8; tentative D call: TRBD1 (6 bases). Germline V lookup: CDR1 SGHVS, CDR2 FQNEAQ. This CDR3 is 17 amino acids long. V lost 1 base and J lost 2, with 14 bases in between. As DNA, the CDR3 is TGTGCCAGCAGCTTAGTAATTCGTCAGGGGACTAATGAAAAACTGTTTTTT. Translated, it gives CASSLVIRQGTNEKLFF.

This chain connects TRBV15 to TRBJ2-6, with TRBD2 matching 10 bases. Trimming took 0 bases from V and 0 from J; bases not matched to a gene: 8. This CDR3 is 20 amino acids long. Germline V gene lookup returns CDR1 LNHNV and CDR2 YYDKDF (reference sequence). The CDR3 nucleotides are TGTGCCACCAGCAGAGACCGGTCTAGCGGGAGTAGCTCTGGGGCCAACGTCCTGACTTTC. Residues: CATSRDRSSGSSSGANVLTF. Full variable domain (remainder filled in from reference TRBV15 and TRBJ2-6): DAMVIQNPRYQVTQFGKPVTLSCSQTLNHNVMYWYQQKSSQAPKLLFHYYDKDFNNEADTPDNFQSRRPNTSFCFLDIRSPGLGDTAMYLCATSRDRSSGSSSGANVLTFGAGSRLTVL.

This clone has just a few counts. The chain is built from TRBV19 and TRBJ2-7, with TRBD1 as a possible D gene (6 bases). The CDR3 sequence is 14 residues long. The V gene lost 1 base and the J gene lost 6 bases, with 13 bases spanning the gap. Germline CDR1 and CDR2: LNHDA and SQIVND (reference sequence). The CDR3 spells CASSIADQGSEQYF. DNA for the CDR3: TGTGCCAGTAGTATAGCGGACCAGGGGTCCGAGCAGTACTTC.

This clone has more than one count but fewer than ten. CDR3 sequence (DNA): TGTGCCAGCAGCTATGGGACGGGGGGAATCTATGGCTACACCTTC. Protein sequence: CASSYGTGGIYGYTF. This rearrangement joins TRBV27 to TRBJ1-2, with D possibly being TRBD1 (5 bases). V gave up 6 bases and J gave up 4 bases, with 18 bases separating them. Germline CDR1 reads MNHEY; CDR2 reads SMNVEV (reference sequence). This CDR3 is built from 15 residues.

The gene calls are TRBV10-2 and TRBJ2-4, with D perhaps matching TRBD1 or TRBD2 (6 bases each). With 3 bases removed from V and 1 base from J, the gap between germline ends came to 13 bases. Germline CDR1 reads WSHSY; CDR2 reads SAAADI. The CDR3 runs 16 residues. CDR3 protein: CASSERGDVAKNIQYF. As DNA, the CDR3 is TGCGCCAGCAGTGAAAGGGGGGACGTGGCCAAAAACATTCAGTACTTC.

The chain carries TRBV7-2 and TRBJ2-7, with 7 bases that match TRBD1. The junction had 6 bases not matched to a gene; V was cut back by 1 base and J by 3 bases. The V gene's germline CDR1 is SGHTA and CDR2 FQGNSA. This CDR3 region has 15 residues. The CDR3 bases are TGTGCCAGCAGCTTAGAGGGGGACAGACTCTACGAGCAGTACTTC. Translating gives CASSLEGDRLYEQYF.

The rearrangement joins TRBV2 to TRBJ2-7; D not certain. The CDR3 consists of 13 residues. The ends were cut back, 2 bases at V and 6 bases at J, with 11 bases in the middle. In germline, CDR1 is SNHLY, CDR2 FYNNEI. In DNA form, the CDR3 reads TGTGCCAGCAGTGAATCCCGGGTCGGCGAGCAGTACTTC. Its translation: CASSESRVGEQYF.

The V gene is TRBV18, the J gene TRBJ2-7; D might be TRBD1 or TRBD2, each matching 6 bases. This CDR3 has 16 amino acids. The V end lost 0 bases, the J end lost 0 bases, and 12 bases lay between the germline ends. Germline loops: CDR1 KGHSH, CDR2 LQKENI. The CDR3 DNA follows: TGTGCCAGCTCACCACCTTATGGGGGGCCCTCCTACGAGCAGTACTTC. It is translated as CASSPPYGGPSYEQYF. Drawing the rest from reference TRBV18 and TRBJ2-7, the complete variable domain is NAGVMQNPRHLVRRRGQEARLRCSPMKGHSHVYWYRQLPEEGLKFMVYLQKENIIDESGMPKERFSAEFPKEGPSILRIQQVVRGDSAAYFCASSPPYGGPSYEQYFGPGTRLTVT.

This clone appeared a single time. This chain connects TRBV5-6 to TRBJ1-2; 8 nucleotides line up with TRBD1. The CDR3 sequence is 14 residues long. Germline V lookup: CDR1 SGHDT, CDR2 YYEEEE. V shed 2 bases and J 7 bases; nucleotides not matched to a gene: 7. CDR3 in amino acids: CASSFSRGHRGYTF. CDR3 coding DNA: TGTGCCAGCAGCTTTAGCAGGGGGCATCGTGGCTACACCTTC.